The clone carrying this T cell receptor (beta chain) appeared many times. The antigen is undetermined. The CDR3 regions of TCR beta were amplified from RNA transcripts. The study used the HTBI primer set for a first-round RT-PCR of the TCR CDR3. One entry per CDR3 protein, called by TCRdb with MiXCR from the multiplex PCR reads. The table shows fewer than 550,000 distinct CDR3 sequences, with approximately 25% occurring only once. Per germline, CDR1 MNHNS and CDR2 SASEGT. The CDR3 extends over 12 amino acids. Deletions cut 6 bases from V and 2 bases from J, with 4 bases between. This record comes from a study of T cells in Graves' hyperthyroidism and ophthalmopathy. Study-wide results and caveats: The model identified upcoming ophthalmopathy a median approximately six months ahead of onset.

What was sequenced was blood. This sequence was found in a young woman with Graves' ophthalmopathy. This chain links TRBV6-1 with TRBJ2-2; no reliable D call. The CDR3 region has the DNA TGTGCCAGCAGCCATAACACCGGGGAGCTGTTTTTT. It codes for CASSHNTGELFF.